The entry below describes one TCR beta chain. Its target is unknown. CDR3 size: 16 residues. V gave up 5 bases and J gave up 8 bases; unmatched junction bases: 18. Germline-derived CDR1 and CDR2 are SQVTM and ANQGSEA. The method was immunoSEQ multiplex PCR; TCRdb's version includes in-frame clones alone and lacks a portion of them. This table has 12,000 to 15,000 clones, about 98% appearing once. The entry originates in a study of monozygotic twins with cystic fibrosis. Whole-study results and caveats: V usage most resembled the co-twin in 13 of 16 pairs. Monozygotic CF twin pairs shared significantly more nucleotide-identical clonotypes than unrelated CF individuals did. Shared CDR3 numbers were not associated with age, concordance or severity.

This clonotype was obtained from a girl aged 2 to 9 with cystic fibrosis. Sequenced input: blood. The chain recombines TRBV29-1 with TRBJ2-1; 7 bases are shared with TRBD2. CDR3 residues: CSVLGLAVLGDDEQFF. CDR3 sequence (DNA): TGCAGCGTTCTAGGGCTAGCGGTATTGGGGGACGATGAGCAGTTCTTC.